A single sample is the source of the 12 T cell receptor beta chains below, sequenced in a study of control samples from healthy donors and cancer patients. TCRdb's copy holds only in-frame clones and misses some; the assay was immunoSEQ multiplex PCR. The table shows approximately 100,000 clones, with roughly 82% occurring only once. The sequenced sample was blood. The receptors were sampled from a man aged 55-75 years in good health.

The J gene is TRBJ1-3, the V gene TRBV10-3; 7 bases align to TRBD1. The CDR3 contains 16 residues. The J segment lost 0 bases and the V segment lost 4 bases, leaving 6 bases of the junction unmatched. The germline gives CDR1 ENHRY, CDR2 SYGVKD. In DNA, the CDR3 is TGTGCCATCAGTGCGGGACAGCCGATCTCTGGAAACACCATATATTTT. This sequence encodes CAISAGQPISGNTIYF.

The chain recombines TRBV28 with TRBJ1-2; 8 bases are a match to TRBD1. J was trimmed by 7 bases and V by 2 bases; bases with no gene match: 6. Germline V gives CDR1 MDHEN, CDR2 SYDVKM. The CDR3 runs 14 residues. This CDR3 is CASSLIGQGLGYTF. The DNA for the CDR3 is TGTGCCAGCAGTTTAATCGGACAGGGCCTTGGCTACACCTTC.

V and J are TRBV7-9 and TRBJ2-7, with TRBD1 matching 12 bases. This CDR3 has 15 amino acids. The V gene end was trimmed by 5 bases and the J gene end by 2 bases; junction bases not matched to a gene: 4. In germline, CDR1 is SEHNR, CDR2 FQNEAQ (reference sequence). As DNA, the CDR3 is TGTGCCAGCAGCGTGGGACAGGGGGCGCCCTACGAGCAGTACTTC. It encodes CASSVGQGAPYEQYF.

The V and J genes are TRBV20-1 and TRBJ1-2; TRBD1 is a possible D gene (5 bases). CDR1 and CDR2 from the germline V gene are DFQATT and SNEGSKA (reference sequence). The CDR3 has 11 amino acids. The V end was cut by 7 bases, the J end by 4 bases, with 10 bases between. CDR3 protein: CSEATAYGYTF. CDR3 nucleotide sequence: TGCAGTGAAGCGACAGCCTATGGCTACACCTTC.

The V and J genes are TRBV29-1 and TRBJ1-1; no reliable D call. V lost 5 bases to trimming and J lost 3 bases, with 16 bases between them. CDR3 length: 14 amino acids. The V gene's germline CDR1 is SQVTM and CDR2 ANQGSEA. The CDR3 bases are TGCAGCGTTTCCCGGGCACAGTTATACACTGAAGCTTTCTTT. This translates into CSVSRAQLYTEAFF.

The rearrangement joins TRBV10-3 to TRBJ2-7, with D possibly matching TRBD2 (6 bases). Looked up from germline, CDR1 is ENHRY and CDR2 is SYGVKD. The CDR3 is 14 amino acids. The germline V and J ends were trimmed by 0 bases and 5 bases, with 11 bases remaining between them. CDR3 bases: TGTGCCATCAGTGAGTCTATCGGGGGAGACGAGCAGTACTTC. This gives the protein CAISESIGGDEQYF.

The genes are TRBV11-3 and TRBJ2-2; no definite D call. CDR1 is SGHNT and CDR2 is YENEEA in the germline V gene. Trimming removed 0 bases from V and 5 bases from J, with 7 bases in between. The CDR3 extends over 14 amino acids. The CDR3: CASSLDPSTGELFF. The CDR3, as DNA: TGTGCCAGCAGCTTAGATCCCAGTACCGGGGAGCTGTTTTTT.

The V gene is TRBV6-2 or TRBV6-3, the J gene TRBJ1-1; weak D call: TRBD1 (5 bases). Trimming removed 2 bases from V and 2 bases from J, with 9 bases in between. The CDR3 covers 14 residues. CDR1 MNHEY and CDR2 SVGEGT come from the germline V gene. The CDR3 DNA sequence: TGTGCCAGCAGTTACGGGGGGGTCAACACTGAAGCTTTCTTT. This gives the protein CASSYGGVNTEAFF.

V usage is TRBV30 and J usage is TRBJ1-5; possibly TRBD1 for D (5 bases). This CDR3 spans 14 amino acids. Germline V gene sequence: CDR1 GTSNPN, CDR2 SVGIG (reference sequence). The ends were cut back, 0 bases at V and 4 bases at J, with 10 bases in the middle. The chain's CDR3 is CAWSVDRLNQPQHF. Written as DNA, the CDR3 is TGTGCCTGGAGTGTCGACAGACTGAATCAGCCCCAGCATTTT.

The rearrangement uses TRBV4-1 and TRBJ1-3, with 8 bases that match TRBD1. The ends lost 3 bases at V and 0 bases at J; junction bases unmatched: 7. The CDR3 length is 17 residues. Per the germline V gene, CDR1 is MGHRA and CDR2 is YSYEKL. CDR3 coding DNA: TGCGCCAGCAGCCAGGACGACAGGGGCCACTCTGGAAACACCATATATTTT. This encodes CASSQDDRGHSGNTIYF.

J is TRBJ1-2 and V is TRBV11-2; weak D call: TRBD1 (6 bases). Trimming took off 1 base at V and 4 bases at J, with 7 bases between the two ends. Germline CDR1 SGHAT, CDR2 FQNNGV. The CDR3 has 13 amino acids. As DNA, the CDR3 is TGTGCCAGCAGCTTAGGAGGGGGCTATGGCTACACCTTC. Protein: CASSLGGGYGYTF.

The V and J genes are TRBV6-1 and TRBJ1-2; 9 bases line up with TRBD1. The CDR3 extends over 16 amino acids. The junction had 6 bases not matched to a gene; V was cut back by 4 bases and J by 0 bases. Germline V gives CDR1 MNHNS, CDR2 SASEGT. This chain's CDR3 is CASSGGQGPTNYGYTF. The CDR3 coding sequence is TGTGCCAGCAGTGGGGGACAGGGACCCACTAACTATGGCTACACCTTC.